This T cell receptor (beta chain) derives from a study of OX40 agonist ivuxolimab in advanced cancers. Overall study: Across the patients, intravenous ivuxolimab was delivered every 2 weeks at 0.01 to 10 mg/kg. Whole-study results and caveats: By week 6 at 0.1 to 3.0 mg/kg, blood CD4+ and CD8+ T cells had expanded clonally. Expanded peripheral T cells had an undetermined antigen specificity. Certain nonresponding patients likewise had low normalized T-cell clonal expansion.

The method was immunoSEQ multiplex PCR; TCRdb's version includes in-frame clones alone and lacks a portion of them. The sample consists of approximately 84,000 clones, approximately 94% of them appearing once. Comments on this clone: Its matching antigen is unknown.

This receptor was identified in an adult with an advanced solid tumor such as melanoma, head and neck, liver or kidney cancer. Sequencing was performed on CD4+ or CD8+ T cells sorted from blood, taken in a trial of the OX40 agonist ivuxolimab.

In DNA, the CDR3 is TGCAGCGTTGAAGTAACAGACTACGAGCAGTACTTC. Amino acids: CSVEVTDYEQYF. The rearrangement links TRBV29-1 to TRBJ2-7; D gene unclear. Germline CDR1 SQVTM, CDR2 ANQGSEA. The CDR3 is 12 residues long. V shed 1 base and J shed 3 bases, with 7 bases lying between them.